This T cell receptor beta chain is from a study of blood T cell repertoires in COVID-19. Overall study context: Acute and convalescent COVID-19 specimens originated in the United States, Italy and Spain. PBMCs, B-cell-depleted T cells, or T cells were the source of the cDNA or gDNA that made up the material.

From germline, CDR1 is SGHTA and CDR2 FQGNSA. V was pared by 5 bases and J by 13 bases, with 16 bases of the junction left unmatched. There are 15 residues in the CDR3. In the study's own analysis: From reference gene primer amplification, estimates of nucleated cell counts were derived. Assay used: immunoSEQ multiplex PCR; TCRdb lists only in-frame clones, some missing. D and trimming were read from the DNA, whereas the V and J calls and clone size are those reported in that table. The repertoire holds 69,000 or so clones, with about four fifths as singletons. The receptor was derived from a man over 45 with COVID-19, enrolled during active disease. Sequencing was carried out using peripheral blood. This chain connects TRBV7-2 to TRBJ2-7; TRBD2 matches at 11 bases. DNA of the CDR3: TGTGCCAGCAGCCCCATGATCCTAGCGGGGGGAGTCTACTACTTC. As protein: CASSPMILAGGVYYF.